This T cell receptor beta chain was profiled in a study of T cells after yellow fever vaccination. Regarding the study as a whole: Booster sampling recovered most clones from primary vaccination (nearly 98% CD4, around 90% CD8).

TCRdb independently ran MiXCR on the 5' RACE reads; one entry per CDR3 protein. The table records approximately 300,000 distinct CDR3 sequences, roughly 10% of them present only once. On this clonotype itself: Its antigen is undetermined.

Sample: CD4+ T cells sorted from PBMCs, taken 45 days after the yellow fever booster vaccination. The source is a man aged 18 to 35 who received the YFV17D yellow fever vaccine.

CDR3: CASSFGPDEAFF. For the CDR3, the DNA is TGTGCCAGCAGTTTCGGGCCAGACGAAGCTTTCTTT. This chain links TRBV12-3 or TRBV12-4 with TRBJ1-1; D is uncertain. This CDR3 has 12 residues. Trimming stripped 3 bases from V and 8 bases from J, with 10 bases between.